This T cell receptor beta chain was documented in a study of T-cell reconstitution after alpha-beta-depleted transplantation in children. CDR1 SGHTA and CDR2 FQGNSA come from the germline V gene. V lost 5 bases, J lost 3 bases, and 6 bases stayed unmatched. The CDR3 contains 15 residues. Preparing the TCRbeta library involved the use of unique molecular identifiers. MiXCR, run by TCRdb on the PCR reads, gives a single entry per CDR3 protein. Here the sample spans 700,000 or so distinct CDR3 sequences, around 13% being singletons. The chain combines TRBV7-2 with TRBJ1-5; 8 nucleotides align to TRBD1. This TCR derives from a girl aged 2-10 years with congenital amegakaryocytic thrombocytopenia, due to receive a stem cell transplant. The sample here was PBMCs, taken before TCRalphabeta/CD19-depleted stem cell transplant. The CDR3 reads CASSDQGAVNQPQHF. Here the CDR3 DNA reads TGTGCCAGCAGCGACCAGGGGGCGGTCAATCAGCCCCAGCATTTT.